Listed here are 20 T cell receptor beta chains from one sample, sequenced in a study of glioma-infiltrating T cells after dendritic cell vaccination. TCRdb's copy holds only in-frame clones and misses some; the assay was immunoSEQ multiplex PCR. The sample yields approximately 93,000 clones, roughly 85% seen once. The time point here: after dendritic cell vaccination, including at tumor progression/relapse. Sequencing used blood, obtained after dendritic cell vaccination. The origin of the receptors is a human donor with glioblastoma.

The gene calls are TRBV2 and TRBJ1-5, with unresolved D. The CDR3 is 14 residues long. CDR1 is SNHLY and CDR2 is FYNNEI in the germline V gene. The ends were cut back, 4 bases at V and 0 bases at J, with 7 bases in the middle. CDR3 residues: CASSAQDSNQPQHF. The CDR3 coding sequence is TGTGCCAGCAGTGCCCAGGATAGCAATCAGCCCCAGCATTTT.

The genes are TRBV29-1 and TRBJ2-5; D gene unclear. The better agreement between TRBJ2-7 and the DNA end casts doubt on the J call. Germline-derived CDR1 and CDR2 are SQVTM and ANQGSEA. The CDR3 length is 14 residues. CDR3 DNA sequence: TGCAGCGTTGAAGGGCTAGAGAGGCCCTACGAGCAGTACTTC. Amino acid sequence: CSVEGLERPYEQYF.

The rearrangement uses TRBV6-5 and TRBJ2-5, with TRBD2 identical over 7 bases. Germline loops: CDR1 MNHEY, CDR2 SVGAGI. The CDR3 length is 14 residues. Unmatched junction bases numbered 1, after V lost 2 bases and J lost 1 base. CDR3: CASSYSGTQETQYF. The CDR3 nucleotides are TGTGCCAGCAGTTACAGCGGGACCCAAGAGACCCAGTACTTC.

The chain is built from TRBV7-6 and TRBJ2-1; 10 nucleotides agree with TRBD2. The CDR3 consists of 16 residues. V lost 2 bases, J lost 4 bases, and 5 bases stayed unmatched. CDR1 is SGHVS, CDR2 FNYEAQ, per germline. The CDR3 reads CASSLQAGGGYNEQFF. As DNA, the CDR3 is TGTGCCAGCAGCTTACAAGCGGGAGGGGGATACAATGAGCAGTTCTTC.

This chain uses TRBV7-9 with TRBJ2-2, with 8 positions matching TRBD2. The CDR3 runs 14 residues. With 5 bases clipped from V and 7 bases from J, the junction kept 6 bases outside the gene matches. Germline assignment: CDR1 SEHNR and CDR2 FQNEAQ (reference sequence). This chain's CDR3 is CASSMGLVIGELFF. The CDR3, as DNA: TGTGCCAGCAGCATGGGACTAGTCATCGGGGAGCTGTTTTTT.

The chain links TRBV5-4 to TRBJ2-5; weak D call: TRBD2 (6 bases). V shed 0 bases and J shed 4 bases, with 10 bases lying between them. CDR1 SGHNT and CDR2 YYREEE come from the germline V gene (reference sequence). The CDR3 is 14 residues long. The CDR3 nucleotides read TGTGCCAGCAGCTTGGGACTAGATTTAGAGACCCAGTACTTC. Residues: CASSLGLDLETQYF. Combining the CDR3 with reference TRBV5-4 and TRBJ2-5 gives the whole variable domain ETGVTQSPTHLIKTRGQQVTLRCSSQSGHNTVSWYQQALGQGPQFIFQYYREEENGRGNFPPRFSGLQFPNYSSELNVNALELDDSALYLCASSLGLDLETQYFGPGTRLLVL.

The chain is built from TRBV11-2 and TRBJ1-5; tentative D call: TRBD1 (5 bases). The length of the CDR3 is 14 residues. Germline CDR1 is SGHAT and CDR2 is FQNNGV. Trimming shortened V by 1 base and J by 2 bases, and 6 bases separated the two germline ends. The CDR3 nucleotides are TGTGCCAGCAGCTTAGCAGGGCGCAATCAGCCCCAGCATTTT. Translated, it gives CASSLAGRNQPQHF.

The J gene is TRBJ2-7, the V gene TRBV5-4, with a tentative D call TRBD2 (6 bases). This CDR3 has 16 amino acids. Germline lookup yields CDR1 SGHNT and CDR2 YYREEE (reference sequence). The V end lost 0 bases, the J end lost 2 bases, and 15 bases lay between the germline ends. The CDR3 DNA reads TGTGCCAGCAGCTTGGCAGTCAGGAGGGTTCCCTACGAGCAGTACTTC. This sequence encodes CASSLAVRRVPYEQYF. The entire variable domain, with the rest obtained from reference TRBV5-4 and TRBJ2-7, is as follows: ETGVTQSPTHLIKTRGQQVTLRCSSQSGHNTVSWYQQALGQGPQFIFQYYREEENGRGNFPPRFSGLQFPNYSSELNVNALELDDSALYLCASSLAVRRVPYEQYFGPGTRLTVT.

This clone was recorded a few times. The chain uses TRBV7-3 and TRBJ1-1; D unresolved. Deletions cut 2 bases from V and 1 base from J, with 5 bases between. This CDR3 comprises 13 residues. CDR1 and CDR2 (germline): SGHTA, FQGTGA. The CDR3 here is CASSLSGNTEAFF. DNA of the CDR3: TGTGCCAGCAGCTTATCAGGGAACACTGAAGCTTTCTTT.

This chain links TRBV2 with TRBJ1-4; the match to TRBD1 covers 12 bases. Trimming cost V 0 bases and J 5 bases; bases outside gene matches: 16. Germline V gene sequence: CDR1 SNHLY, CDR2 FYNNEI. CDR3 length: 21 amino acids. CDR3 in amino acids: CASSEAGPRDRGPHDNEKLFF. CDR3 bases: TGTGCCAGCAGTGAAGCGGGGCCCCGGGACAGGGGGCCCCACGACAATGAAAAACTGTTTTTT. The full variable domain, its missing parts supplied by reference TRBV2 and TRBJ1-4, is EPEVTQTPSHQVTQMGQEVILRCVPISNHLYFYWYRQILGQKVEFLVSFYNNEISEKSEIFDDQFSVERPDGSNFTLKIRSTKLEDSAMYFCASSEAGPRDRGPHDNEKLFFGSGTQLSVL.

The chain combines TRBV11-3 with TRBJ2-1; D is undetermined. The CDR3 length is 12 residues. V lost 2 bases, J lost 5 bases, and 4 bases lay in between. Germline V CDR1 and CDR2: SGHNT, YENEEA. CDR3 sequence: CASSLQNNEQFF. The CDR3 coding sequence is TGTGCCAGCAGCTTACAGAACAATGAGCAGTTCTTC.

The chain is built from TRBV20-1 and TRBJ2-5, with D maybe TRBD1 (6 bases). Trimming left V 6 bases short and J 4 bases short, with 9 bases between. The germline CDR1 and CDR2 sequences are DFQATT and SNEGSKA (reference sequence). The CDR3 contains 11 residues. CDR3 bases: TGCAGTGCCCTGGACAGAGAGACCCAGTACTTC. It encodes CSALDRETQYF.

The chain carries TRBV5-1 and TRBJ1-2, with 8 bases that match TRBD1. Trimming took 3 bases from V and 9 from J; bases not matched to a gene: 4. The CDR3 runs to 12 residues. Germline loops: CDR1 SGHRS, CDR2 YFSETQ. The CDR3 nucleotides are TGCGCCAGCAGCTCGGGGACAGGTAGCTACACCTTC. Translating gives CASSSGTGSYTF.

The chain is built from TRBV4-1 and TRBJ1-2; tentatively, D is TRBD1 (5 bases). This CDR3 contains 16 residues. Germline-derived CDR1 and CDR2 are MGHRA and YSYEKL. V lost 0 bases and J 5 bases, leaving 16 bases between the germline ends. The DNA for the CDR3 is TGCGCCAGCAGCCAAGAAGAGTCGACAGCCCATTATGGCTACACCTTC. Its protein is CASSQEESTAHYGYTF.

The V and J genes are TRBV11-3 and TRBJ2-3; 10 nucleotides match TRBD2. CDR1 SGHNT and CDR2 YENEEA come from the germline V gene. The CDR3 contains 16 residues. V trimming: 1 base; J trimming: 6 bases; junction bases outside the gene matches: 7. As DNA, the CDR3 is TGTGCCAGCAGCTTAGTAATTAGCGGGAGGACGGATACGCAGTATTTT. Amino acid sequence: CASSLVISGRTDTQYF.

The chain is built from TRBV18 and TRBJ1-1; maybe TRBD1 (5 bases). Per the germline V gene, CDR1 is KGHSH and CDR2 is LQKENI. V dropped 5 bases and J dropped 5 bases, with 9 bases sitting between them. The CDR3 is 12 residues long. As DNA, the CDR3 is TGTGCCAGCTCAAACCAGGGTACTGAAGCTTTCTTT. Translating gives CASSNQGTEAFF.

The chain is built from TRBV5-1 and TRBJ2-7; 8 bases align to TRBD2. Trimming removed 3 bases from V and 2 bases from J; junction bases left unmatched: 4. Looked up from germline, CDR1 is SGHRS and CDR2 is YFSETQ. This CDR3 is built from 14 residues. The CDR3 sequence: CASSYSGATYEQYF. As DNA, the CDR3 is TGCGCCAGCAGCTATAGCGGGGCCACCTACGAGCAGTACTTC.

The genes are TRBV5-6 and TRBJ1-1; D perhaps matches TRBD1 (6 bases). Germline lookup yields CDR1 SGHDT and CDR2 YYEEEE. This CDR3 contains 14 residues. V was trimmed by 1 base and J by 0 bases, leaving 7 bases between them. CDR3 sequence reads: CASSLQGMNTEAFF. The CDR3 coding sequence is TGTGCCAGCAGCTTGCAGGGGATGAACACTGAAGCTTTCTTT.

The J gene is TRBJ1-2, the V gene TRBV7-8; TRBD1 is a possible D gene (5 bases). This CDR3 region has 13 residues. CDR1 and CDR2 from the germline V gene are SGHVS and FQNEAQ. The germline V and J ends were trimmed by 4 bases and 8 bases, with 14 bases remaining between them. CDR3 DNA: TGTGCCAGCAGCTCCCGGGACTTATACGGCTACACCTTC. It codes for CASSSRDLYGYTF.

This chain connects TRBV7-9 to TRBJ2-1; D might be TRBD1 (6 bases). Germline CDR1 and CDR2: SEHNR and FQNEAQ (reference sequence). CDR3 length: 15 residues. V dropped 1 base and J dropped 2 bases, with 9 bases sitting between them. DNA of the CDR3: TGTGCCAGCAGCTTAGACAGGGTAACCTACAATGAGCAGTTCTTC. It is translated as CASSLDRVTYNEQFF.